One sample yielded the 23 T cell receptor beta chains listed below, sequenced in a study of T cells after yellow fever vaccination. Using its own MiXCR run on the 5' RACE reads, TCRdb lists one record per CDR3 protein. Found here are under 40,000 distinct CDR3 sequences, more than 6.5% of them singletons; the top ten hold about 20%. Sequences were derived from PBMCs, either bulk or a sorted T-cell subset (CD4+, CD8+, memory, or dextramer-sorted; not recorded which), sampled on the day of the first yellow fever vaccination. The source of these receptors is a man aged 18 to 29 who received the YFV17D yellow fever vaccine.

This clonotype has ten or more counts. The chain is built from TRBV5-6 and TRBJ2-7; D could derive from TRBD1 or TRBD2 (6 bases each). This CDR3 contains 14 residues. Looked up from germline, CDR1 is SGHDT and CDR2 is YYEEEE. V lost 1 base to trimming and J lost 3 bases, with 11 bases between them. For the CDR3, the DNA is TGTGCCAGCAGCTTGTGGGGGGCCATCTACGAGCAGTACTTC. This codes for CASSLWGAIYEQYF.

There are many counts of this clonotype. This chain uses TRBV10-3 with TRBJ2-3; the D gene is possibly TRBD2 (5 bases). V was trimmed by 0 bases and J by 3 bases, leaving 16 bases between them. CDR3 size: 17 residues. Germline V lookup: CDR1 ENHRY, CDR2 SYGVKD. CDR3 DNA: TGTGCCATCAGTGAGTCTTCGGGATGGGGAAGGACAGATACGCAGTATTTT. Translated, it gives CAISESSGWGRTDTQYF.

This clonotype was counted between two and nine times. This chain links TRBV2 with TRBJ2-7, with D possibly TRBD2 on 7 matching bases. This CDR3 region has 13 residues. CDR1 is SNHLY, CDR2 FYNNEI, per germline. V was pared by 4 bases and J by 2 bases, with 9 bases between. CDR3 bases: TGTGCCAGCAGTGGGGGGGGCCCCTACGAGCAGTACTTC. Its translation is CASSGGGPYEQYF.

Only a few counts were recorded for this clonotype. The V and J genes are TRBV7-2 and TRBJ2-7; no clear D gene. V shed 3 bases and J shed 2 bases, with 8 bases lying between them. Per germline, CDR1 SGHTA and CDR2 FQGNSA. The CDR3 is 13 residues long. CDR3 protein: CASSFGGTYEQYF. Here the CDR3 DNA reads TGTGCCAGCAGCTTCGGCGGAACCTACGAGCAGTACTTC.

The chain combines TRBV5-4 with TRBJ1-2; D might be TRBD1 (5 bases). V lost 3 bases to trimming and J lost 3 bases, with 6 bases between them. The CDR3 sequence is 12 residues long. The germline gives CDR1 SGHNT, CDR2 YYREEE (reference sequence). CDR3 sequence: CASSSGDYGYTF. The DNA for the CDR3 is TGTGCCAGCAGCTCGGGGGACTATGGCTACACCTTC.

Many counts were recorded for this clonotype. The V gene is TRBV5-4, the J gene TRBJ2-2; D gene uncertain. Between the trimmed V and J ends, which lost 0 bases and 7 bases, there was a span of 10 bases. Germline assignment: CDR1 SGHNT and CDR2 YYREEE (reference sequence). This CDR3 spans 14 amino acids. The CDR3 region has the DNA TGTGCCAGCAGCTTGGAGTATAATAACGGGGAGCTGTTTTTT. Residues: CASSLEYNNGELFF.

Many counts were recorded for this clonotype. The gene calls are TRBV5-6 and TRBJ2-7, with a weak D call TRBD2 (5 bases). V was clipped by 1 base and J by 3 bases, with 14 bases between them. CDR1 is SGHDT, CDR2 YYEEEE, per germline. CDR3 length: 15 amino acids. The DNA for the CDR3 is TGTGCCAGCAGCTTGTTTTCGGGATGGAACTACGAGCAGTACTTC. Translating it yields CASSLFSGWNYEQYF.

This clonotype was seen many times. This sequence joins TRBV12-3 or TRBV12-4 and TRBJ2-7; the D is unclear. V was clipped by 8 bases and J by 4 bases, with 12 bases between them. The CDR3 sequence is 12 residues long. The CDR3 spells CASSGTGYEQYF. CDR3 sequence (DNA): TGTGCCAGCTCAGGCACCGGTTACGAGCAGTACTTC.

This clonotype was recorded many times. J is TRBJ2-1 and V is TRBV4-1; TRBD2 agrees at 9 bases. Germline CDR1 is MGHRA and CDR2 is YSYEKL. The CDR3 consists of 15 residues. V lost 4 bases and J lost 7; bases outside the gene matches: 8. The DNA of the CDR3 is TGCGCCAGCAGCCCTCTGGCGGGGGGGTATAATGAGCAGTTCTTC. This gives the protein CASSPLAGGYNEQFF.

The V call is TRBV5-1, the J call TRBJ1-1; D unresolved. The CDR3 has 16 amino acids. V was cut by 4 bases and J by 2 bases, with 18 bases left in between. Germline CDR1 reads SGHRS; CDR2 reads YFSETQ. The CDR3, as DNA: TGCGCCAGCAGCCGGGAAGGGTCAAGGTCAAACACTGAAGCTTTCTTT. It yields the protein CASSREGSRSNTEAFF.

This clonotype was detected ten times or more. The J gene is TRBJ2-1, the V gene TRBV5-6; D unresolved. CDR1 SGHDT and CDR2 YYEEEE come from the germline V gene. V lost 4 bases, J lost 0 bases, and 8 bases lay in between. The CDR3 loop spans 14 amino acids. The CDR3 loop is CASSQLSSYNEQFF. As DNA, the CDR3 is TGTGCCAGCAGCCAGTTGAGCTCCTACAATGAGCAGTTCTTC.

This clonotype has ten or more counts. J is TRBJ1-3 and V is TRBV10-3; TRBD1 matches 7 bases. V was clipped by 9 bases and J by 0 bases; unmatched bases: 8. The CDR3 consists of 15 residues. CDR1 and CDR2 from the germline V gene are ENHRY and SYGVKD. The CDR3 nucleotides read TGTGCCATAAGACAGGGTCTCGGCTCTGGAAACACCATATATTTT. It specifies CAIRQGLGSGNTIYF.

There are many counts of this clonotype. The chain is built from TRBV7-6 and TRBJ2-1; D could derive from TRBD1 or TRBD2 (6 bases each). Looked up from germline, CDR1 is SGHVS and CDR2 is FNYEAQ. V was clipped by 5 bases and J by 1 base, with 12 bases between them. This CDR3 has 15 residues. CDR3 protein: CASSPGGGSYNEQFF. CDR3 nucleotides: TGTGCCAGCAGCCCAGGAGGGGGGTCCTACAATGAGCAGTTCTTC.

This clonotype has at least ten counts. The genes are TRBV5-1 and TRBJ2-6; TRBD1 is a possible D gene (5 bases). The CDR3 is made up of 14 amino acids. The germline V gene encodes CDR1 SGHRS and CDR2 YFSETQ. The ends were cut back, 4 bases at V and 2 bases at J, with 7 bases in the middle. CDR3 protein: CASSPGTGANVLTF. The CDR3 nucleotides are TGCGCCAGCAGCCCAGGGACTGGGGCCAACGTCCTGACTTTC.

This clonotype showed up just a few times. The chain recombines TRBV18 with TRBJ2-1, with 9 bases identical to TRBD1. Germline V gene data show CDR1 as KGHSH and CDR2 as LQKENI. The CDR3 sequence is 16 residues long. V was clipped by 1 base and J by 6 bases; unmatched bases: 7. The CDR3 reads CASSPRWGQGFNEQFF. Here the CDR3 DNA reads TGTGCCAGCTCACCACGGTGGGGACAGGGCTTCAATGAGCAGTTCTTC. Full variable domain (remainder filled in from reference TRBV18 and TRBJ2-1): NAGVMQNPRHLVRRRGQEARLRCSPMKGHSHVYWYRQLPEEGLKFMVYLQKENIIDESGMPKERFSAEFPKEGPSILRIQQVVRGDSAAYFCASSPRWGQGFNEQFFGPGTRLTVL.

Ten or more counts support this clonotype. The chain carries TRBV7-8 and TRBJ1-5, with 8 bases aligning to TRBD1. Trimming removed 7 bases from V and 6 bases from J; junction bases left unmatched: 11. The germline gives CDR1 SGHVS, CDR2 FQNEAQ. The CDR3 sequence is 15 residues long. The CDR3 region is CASNPDRVFRQPQHF. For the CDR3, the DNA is TGTGCCAGCAACCCGGACAGGGTATTTCGTCAGCCCCAGCATTTT.

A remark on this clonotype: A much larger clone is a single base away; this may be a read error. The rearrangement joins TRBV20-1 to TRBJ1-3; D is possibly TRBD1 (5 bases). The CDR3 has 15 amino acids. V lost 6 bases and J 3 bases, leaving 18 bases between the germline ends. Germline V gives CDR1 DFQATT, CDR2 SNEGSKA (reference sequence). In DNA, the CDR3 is TGCAGTGCCAGGGACGGCGGGGTCTTTGGAAACACCATATATTTT. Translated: CSARDGGVFGNTIYF.

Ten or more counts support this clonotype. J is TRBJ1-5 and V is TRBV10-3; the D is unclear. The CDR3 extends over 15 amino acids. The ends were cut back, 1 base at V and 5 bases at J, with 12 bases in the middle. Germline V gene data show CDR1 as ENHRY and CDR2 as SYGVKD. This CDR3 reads CAISELPGGDQPQHF. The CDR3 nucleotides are TGTGCCATCAGTGAGTTACCAGGCGGTGATCAGCCCCAGCATTTT.

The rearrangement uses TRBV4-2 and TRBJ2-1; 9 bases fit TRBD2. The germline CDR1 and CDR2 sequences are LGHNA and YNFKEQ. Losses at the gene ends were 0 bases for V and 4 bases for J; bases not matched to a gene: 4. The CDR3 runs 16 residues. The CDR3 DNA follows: TGTGCCAGCAGCCAAGAAACCCTAGCGGGGTACAATGAGCAGTTCTTC. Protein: CASSQETLAGYNEQFF.

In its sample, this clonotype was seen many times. Written as DNA, the CDR3 is TGCAGTGCCCAGAAGGACCAAGAGACCCAGTACTTC. Amino acids: CSAQKDQETQYF. The genes are TRBV20-1 and TRBJ2-5; no definite D call. This CDR3 is built from 12 residues. V shed 6 bases and J shed 0 bases, with 8 bases lying between them. Germline V gene sequence: CDR1 DFQATT, CDR2 SNEGSKA (reference sequence).

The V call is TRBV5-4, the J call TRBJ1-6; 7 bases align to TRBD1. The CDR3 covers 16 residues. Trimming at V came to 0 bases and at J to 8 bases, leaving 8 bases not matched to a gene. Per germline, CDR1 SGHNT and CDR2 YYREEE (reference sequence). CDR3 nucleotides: TGTGCCAGCAGCTTGGGGGCAGGGACAGTTGATTCACCCCTCCACTTT. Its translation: CASSLGAGTVDSPLHF. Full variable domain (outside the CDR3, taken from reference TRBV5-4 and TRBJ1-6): ETGVTQSPTHLIKTRGQQVTLRCSSQSGHNTVSWYQQALGQGPQFIFQYYREEENGRGNFPPRFSGLQFPNYSSELNVNALELDDSALYLCASSLGAGTVDSPLHFGNGTRLTVT.

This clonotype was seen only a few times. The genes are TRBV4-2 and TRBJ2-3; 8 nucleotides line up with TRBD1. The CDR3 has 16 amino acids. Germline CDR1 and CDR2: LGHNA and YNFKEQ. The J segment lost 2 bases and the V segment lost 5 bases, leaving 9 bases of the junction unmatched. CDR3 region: CASSWTTGAYTDTQYF. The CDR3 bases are TGTGCCAGCAGCTGGACGACAGGGGCCTACACAGATACGCAGTATTTT.

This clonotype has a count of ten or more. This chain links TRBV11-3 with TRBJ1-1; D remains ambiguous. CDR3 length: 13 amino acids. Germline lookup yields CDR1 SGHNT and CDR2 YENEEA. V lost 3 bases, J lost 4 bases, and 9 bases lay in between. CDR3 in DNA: TGTGCCAGCAGCTTCGACGGAAGCACTGAAGCTTTCTTT. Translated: CASSFDGSTEAFF.